This T cell receptor beta chain derives from a study of identical twins. The CDR3 sequence is 14 residues long. V was clipped by 6 bases and J by 5 bases, with 16 bases between them. Germline V gene data show CDR1 as DFQATT and CDR2 as SNEGSKA (reference sequence). TCRdb ran MiXCR on the 5' RACE reads and lists one entry per CDR3 protein. The table lists 600,000 to 850,000 distinct CDR3 sequences, about 20% of them singletons. This clonotype showed up just a few times. The data also belong to a second study, concerning T cells expressing NK-cell markers. That investigation notes: Seven donors tested HCMV-seropositive and one tested seronegative among the eight sequenced. 1.0-7.0% of CD8+ T cells in about 6 donors belonged to dominant NKG2C+ clonotypes.

The chain employs TRBV20-1 and TRBJ2-2, with D perhaps assigned TRBD1 or TRBD2 (5 bases each). The receptor was isolated from a woman aged 18-29 years in good health. The sequenced sample was PBMCs. The CDR3 coding sequence is TGCAGTGCCCTGGTCGGGGCACGAACCGGGGAGCTGTTTTTT. Translated, it gives CSALVGARTGELFF.